The 3 T cell receptor beta chains below were found in one sample sequenced in a study of blood T cell repertoires in COVID-19. TCRdb's table, derived via immunoSEQ multiplex PCR, lists solely in-frame clones and lacks some. The sample includes 300,000 to 450,000 clones, 89% of them seen just once. Sample: peripheral blood. The receptors derive from a woman aged 25-40 years with COVID-19, enrolled during active disease.

The chain links TRBV6-2 or TRBV6-3 to TRBJ2-3; maybe TRBD2 (5 bases). Looked up from germline, CDR1 is MNHEY and CDR2 is SVGEGT. This CDR3 comprises 16 residues. The ends were cut back, 6 bases at V and 5 bases at J, with 21 bases in the middle. The CDR3 loop reads CASSQTLRAWEDTQYF. The CDR3, as DNA: TGTGCCAGCAGCCAGACCTTGCGGGCATGGGAAGATACGCAGTATTTT.

The V and J genes are TRBV7-2 and TRBJ1-6; 8 bases are shared with TRBD1. The V segment lost 5 bases and the J segment 10 bases; nucleotides outside the gene matches: 10. From germline, CDR1 is SGHTA and CDR2 FQGNSA. The length of the CDR3 is 15 residues. CDR3 sequence reads: CASSANLNRGSPLHF. DNA for the CDR3: TGTGCCAGCAGCGCAAACCTAAACAGGGGGTCACCCCTCCACTTT.

This rearrangement joins TRBV6-5 to TRBJ2-5, with 7 bases lining up with TRBD1. Germline loops: CDR1 MNHEY, CDR2 SVGAGI. The V and J ends lost 6 bases and 4 bases, in that order; junction bases with no gene match: 8. The CDR3 loop spans 14 amino acids. The chain's CDR3 is CASSLDRVGETQYF. CDR3 nucleotide sequence: TGTGCCAGCAGCTTAGACAGGGTTGGAGAGACCCAGTACTTC.